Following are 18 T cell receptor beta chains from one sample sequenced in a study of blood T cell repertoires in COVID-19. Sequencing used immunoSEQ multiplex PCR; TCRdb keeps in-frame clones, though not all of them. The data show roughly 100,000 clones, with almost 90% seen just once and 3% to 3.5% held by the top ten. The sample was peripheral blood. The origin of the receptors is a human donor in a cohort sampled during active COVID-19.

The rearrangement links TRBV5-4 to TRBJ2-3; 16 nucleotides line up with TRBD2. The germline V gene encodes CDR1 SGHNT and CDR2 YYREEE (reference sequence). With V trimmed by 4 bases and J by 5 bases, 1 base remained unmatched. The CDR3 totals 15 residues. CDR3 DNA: TGTGCCAGCAGCGGGACTAGCGGGGGGGAAGATACGCAGTATTTT. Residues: CASSGTSGGEDTQYF.

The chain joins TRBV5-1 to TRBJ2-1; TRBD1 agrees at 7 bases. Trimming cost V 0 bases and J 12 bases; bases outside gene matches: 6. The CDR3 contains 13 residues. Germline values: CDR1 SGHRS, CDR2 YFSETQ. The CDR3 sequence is CASSLDRGWGQFF. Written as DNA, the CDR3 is TGCGCCAGCAGCTTGGACAGGGGCTGGGGGCAGTTCTTC.

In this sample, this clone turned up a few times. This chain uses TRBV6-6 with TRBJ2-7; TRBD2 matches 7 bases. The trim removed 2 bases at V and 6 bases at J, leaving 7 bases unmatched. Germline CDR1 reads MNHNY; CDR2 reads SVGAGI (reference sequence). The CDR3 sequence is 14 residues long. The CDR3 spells CASSYGGGAREQYF. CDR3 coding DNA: TGTGCCAGCAGTTACGGCGGGGGAGCTCGCGAGCAGTACTTC.

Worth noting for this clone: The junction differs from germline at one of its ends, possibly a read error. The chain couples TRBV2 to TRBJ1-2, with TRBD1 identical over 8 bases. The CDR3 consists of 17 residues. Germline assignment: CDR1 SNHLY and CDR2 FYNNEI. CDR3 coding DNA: TGTGCCAGCAGTGAAATTCCTCGAAGTCAAGGACAGGGCCTACCACTCTTC. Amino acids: CASSEIPRSQGQGLPLF.

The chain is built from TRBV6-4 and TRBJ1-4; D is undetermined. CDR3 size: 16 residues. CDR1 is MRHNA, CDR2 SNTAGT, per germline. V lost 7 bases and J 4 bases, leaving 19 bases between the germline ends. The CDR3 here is CASKIVGRRNNEKLFF. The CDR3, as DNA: TGTGCCAGCAAAATCGTTGGGAGACGGAATAATGAAAAACTGTTTTTT.

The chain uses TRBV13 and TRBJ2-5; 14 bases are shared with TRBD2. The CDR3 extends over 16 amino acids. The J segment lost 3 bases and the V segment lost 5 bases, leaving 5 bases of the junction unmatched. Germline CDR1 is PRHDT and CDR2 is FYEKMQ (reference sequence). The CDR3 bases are TGTGCCAGCAGCCCCTTGGGACTAGCGGGAGAAGAGACCCAGTACTTC. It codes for CASSPLGLAGEETQYF.

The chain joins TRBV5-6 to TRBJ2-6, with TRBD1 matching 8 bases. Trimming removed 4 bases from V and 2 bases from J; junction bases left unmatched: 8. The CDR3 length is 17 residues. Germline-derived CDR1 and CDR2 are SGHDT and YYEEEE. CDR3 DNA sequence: TGTGCCAGCAGCGGGGGACAGGATTTGGCTGGGGCCAACGTCCTGACTTTC. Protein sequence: CASSGGQDLAGANVLTF.

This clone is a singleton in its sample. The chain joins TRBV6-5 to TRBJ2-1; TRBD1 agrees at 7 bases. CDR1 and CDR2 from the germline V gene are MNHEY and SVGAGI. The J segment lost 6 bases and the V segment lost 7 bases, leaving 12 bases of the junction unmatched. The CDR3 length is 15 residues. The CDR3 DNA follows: TGTGCCAGCAAATCCAGTCCGGACAGGAGCAATGAGCAGTTCTTC. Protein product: CASKSSPDRSNEQFF.

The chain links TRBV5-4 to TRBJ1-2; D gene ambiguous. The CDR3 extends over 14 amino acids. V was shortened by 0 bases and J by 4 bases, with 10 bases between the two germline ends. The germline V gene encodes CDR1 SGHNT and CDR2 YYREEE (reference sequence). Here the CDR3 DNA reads TGTGCCAGCAGCTTGGGTCCGGGGATCTATGGCTACACCTTC. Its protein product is CASSLGPGIYGYTF.

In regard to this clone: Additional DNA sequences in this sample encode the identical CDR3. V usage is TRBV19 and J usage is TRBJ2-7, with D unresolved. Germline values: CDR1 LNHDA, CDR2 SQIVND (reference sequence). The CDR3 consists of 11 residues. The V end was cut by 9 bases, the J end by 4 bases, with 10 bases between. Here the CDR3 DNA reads TGTGCCAGCGGTCACCGGTACGAGCAGTACTTC. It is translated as CASGHRYEQYF.

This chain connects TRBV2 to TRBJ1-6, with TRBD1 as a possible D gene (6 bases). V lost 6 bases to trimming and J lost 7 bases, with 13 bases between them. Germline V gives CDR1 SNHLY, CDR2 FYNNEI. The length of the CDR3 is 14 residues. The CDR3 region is CASSRDKGNSPLHF. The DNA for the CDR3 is TGTGCCAGCAGCAGGGACAAAGGAAATTCACCCCTCCACTTT.

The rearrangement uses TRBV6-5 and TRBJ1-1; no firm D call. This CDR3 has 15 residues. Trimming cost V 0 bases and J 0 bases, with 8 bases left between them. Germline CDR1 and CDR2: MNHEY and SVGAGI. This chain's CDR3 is CASSYSGRMNTEAFF. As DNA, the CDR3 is TGTGCCAGCAGTTACTCGGGCCGGATGAACACTGAAGCTTTCTTT.

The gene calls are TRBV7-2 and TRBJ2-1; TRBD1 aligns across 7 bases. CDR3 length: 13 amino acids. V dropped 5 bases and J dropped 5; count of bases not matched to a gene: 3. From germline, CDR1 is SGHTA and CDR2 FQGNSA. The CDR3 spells CASSPDRNNEQFF. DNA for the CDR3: TGTGCCAGCAGCCCGGACAGGAACAATGAGCAGTTCTTC.

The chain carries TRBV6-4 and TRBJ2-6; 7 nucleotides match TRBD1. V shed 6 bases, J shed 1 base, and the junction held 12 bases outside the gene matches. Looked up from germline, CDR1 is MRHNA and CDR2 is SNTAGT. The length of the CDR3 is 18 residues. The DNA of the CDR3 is TGTGCCAGCAGCCCAGGACAGGTGATAGGGTCTGGGGCCAACGTCCTGACTTTC. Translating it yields CASSPGQVIGSGANVLTF.

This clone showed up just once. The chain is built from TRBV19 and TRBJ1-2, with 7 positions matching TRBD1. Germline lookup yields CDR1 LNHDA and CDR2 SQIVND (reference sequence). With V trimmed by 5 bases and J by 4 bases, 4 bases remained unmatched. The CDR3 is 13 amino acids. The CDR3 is CASSLDRVYGYTF. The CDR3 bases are TGTGCCAGTAGTCTCGACAGGGTCTATGGCTACACCTTC.

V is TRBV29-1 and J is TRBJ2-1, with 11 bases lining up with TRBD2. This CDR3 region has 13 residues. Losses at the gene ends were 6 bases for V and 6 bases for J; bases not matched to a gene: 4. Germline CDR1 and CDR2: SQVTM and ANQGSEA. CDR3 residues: CSVTGLAVNEQFF. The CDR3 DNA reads TGCAGCGTAACGGGACTAGCGGTCAATGAGCAGTTCTTC.

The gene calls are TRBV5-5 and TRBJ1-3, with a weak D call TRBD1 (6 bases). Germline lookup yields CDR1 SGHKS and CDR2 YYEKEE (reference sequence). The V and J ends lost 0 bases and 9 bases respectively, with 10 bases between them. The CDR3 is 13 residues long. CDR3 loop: CASSLGQEPTIYF. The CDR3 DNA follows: TGTGCCAGCAGCTTGGGACAGGAGCCCACCATATATTTT.

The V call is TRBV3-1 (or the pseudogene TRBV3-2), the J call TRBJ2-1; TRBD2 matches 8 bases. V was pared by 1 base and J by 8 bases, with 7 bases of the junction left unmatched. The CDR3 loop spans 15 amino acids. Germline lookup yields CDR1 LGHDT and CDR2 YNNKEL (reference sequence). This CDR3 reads CASSQGTSRFYEQFF. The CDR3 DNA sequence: TGTGCCAGCAGCCAAGGGACTAGCCGTTTCTATGAGCAGTTCTTC.